The TCR beta chain under discussion was sequenced for a study of blood T cell repertoires in COVID-19. Study overall: The analysed material was cDNA or gDNA that came from T cells, B-cell-depleted T cells, or PBMCs.

V was trimmed by 3 bases and J by 2 bases, leaving 13 bases between them. This CDR3 is built from 15 residues. CDR1 MRHNA and CDR2 SNTAGT come from the germline V gene. Authors' data handling: Estimation of nucleated cell counts was performed using reference gene primer amplification. Some clones are missing from TCRdb's copy, which holds only in-frame ones; the method was immunoSEQ multiplex PCR. V, J and clone size are those of that table, while D and trimming were read from the DNA. The repertoire holds roughly 250,000 clones, roughly 79% seen once, with approximately 1.9% in the top ten. This clone was picked up a small number of times.

This TCR was sampled from a woman older than 75 with acute or convalescent COVID-19. The sample comprised peripheral blood. The chain couples TRBV6-4 to TRBJ1-2; tentatively, D is TRBD1 (6 bases). CDR3 sequence (DNA): TGTGCCAGCAGTGAATCGCAGGGGAGAAACTATGGCTACACCTTC. Protein product: CASSESQGRNYGYTF.